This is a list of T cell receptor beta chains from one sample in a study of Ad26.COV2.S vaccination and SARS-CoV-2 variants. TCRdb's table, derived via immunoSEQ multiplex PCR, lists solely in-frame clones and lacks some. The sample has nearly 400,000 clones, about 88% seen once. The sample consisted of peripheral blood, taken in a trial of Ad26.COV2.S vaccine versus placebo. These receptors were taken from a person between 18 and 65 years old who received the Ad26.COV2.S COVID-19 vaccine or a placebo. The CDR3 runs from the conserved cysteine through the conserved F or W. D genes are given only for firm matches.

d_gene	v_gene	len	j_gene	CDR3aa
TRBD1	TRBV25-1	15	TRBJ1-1	CASTWGQGVNTEAFF
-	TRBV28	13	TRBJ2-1	CASSLRQVGEQFF
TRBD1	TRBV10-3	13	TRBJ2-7	CAMGSTGGWEQYF
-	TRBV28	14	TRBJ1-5	CASSHGQLNQPQHF
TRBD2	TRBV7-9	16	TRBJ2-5	CASSPGLAGGGETQYF
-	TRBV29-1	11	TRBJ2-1	CSAARSNEQFF
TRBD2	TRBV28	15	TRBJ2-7	CASSLWGSGRAAQYF
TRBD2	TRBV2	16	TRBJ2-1	CASTLYGTRDYNEQFF
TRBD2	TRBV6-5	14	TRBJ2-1	CASRGATSGNEQFF
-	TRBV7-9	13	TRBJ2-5	CASSLVGEETQYF
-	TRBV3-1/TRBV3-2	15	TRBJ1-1	CASSQEWGQNTEAFF
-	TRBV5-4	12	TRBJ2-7	CASSEQGYEQYF
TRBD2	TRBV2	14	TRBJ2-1	CASSFGRAINEQFF
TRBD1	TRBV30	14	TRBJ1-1	CAWSAWDRDTEAFF